Listed here are 19 T cell receptor beta chains from one sample, sequenced in a study of shared clonotypes between healthy human individuals. Terminally differentiated effector memory CD45RA+ cells were excluded by CCR7 positive selection of CD45RO-negative cells. Sequenced by immunoSEQ multiplex PCR; TCRdb stores in-frame clones only, minus some. The sample lists over 800,000 clones; 92% were seen once. Sequencing was carried out using naive CD8+ T cells sorted from blood. Receptors originate from a man in his thirties or forties in good health.

This sequence joins TRBV18 and TRBJ2-7, with 8 bases identical to TRBD1. With V trimmed by 1 base and J by 4 bases, 3 bases remained unmatched. This CDR3 has 14 residues. Germline V gene sequence: CDR1 KGHSH, CDR2 LQKENI. This CDR3 is CASSPRDRFYEQYF. The CDR3 DNA sequence: TGTGCCAGCTCACCACGGGACAGGTTTTACGAGCAGTACTTC.

The chain employs TRBV5-1 and TRBJ1-1, with no clear D. The CDR3 is 17 amino acids. The V gene's germline CDR1 is SGHRS and CDR2 YFSETQ. With 0 bases removed from V and 0 bases from J, the gap between germline ends came to 15 bases. CDR3 loop: CASSLVPEGWVNTEAFF. In DNA form, the CDR3 reads TGCGCCAGCAGCTTGGTTCCCGAGGGATGGGTGAACACTGAAGCTTTCTTT. Together with reference TRBV5-1 and TRBJ1-1, the CDR3 gives the full variable domain: KAGVTQTPRYLIKTRGQQVTLSCSPISGHRSVSWYQQTPGQGLQFLFEYFSETQRNKGNFPGRFSGRQFSNSRSEMNVSTLELGDSALYLCASSLVPEGWVNTEAFFGQGTRLTVV.

As concerns this clone: The sample has other DNA sequences that encode this CDR3 too. The genes are TRBV28 and TRBJ2-7, with D maybe TRBD2 (6 bases). Trimming pared 5 bases from V and 4 bases from J, leaving 12 bases between. The CDR3 consists of 13 residues. Germline CDR1 reads MDHEN; CDR2 reads SYDVKM. The CDR3 is CASSRDSVYEQYF. CDR3 bases: TGTGCCAGCAGTCGGGACTCGGTGTACGAGCAGTACTTC.

The sample holds many counts of this clone. The rearrangement links TRBV6-4 to TRBJ2-2, with 8 bases fitting TRBD1. The CDR3 loop spans 15 amino acids. CDR1 MRHNA and CDR2 SNTAGT come from the germline V gene. Germline trimming cut 5 bases from V and 2 bases from J; bases unmatched to any gene: 4. The CDR3 here is CASSPGQGNTGELFF. The CDR3 DNA reads as TGTGCCAGCAGTCCCGGACAGGGTAACACCGGGGAGCTGTTTTTT.

This clone has only one observation. In DNA, the CDR3 is TGCGCCAGCAGGCCTCAGGGGGGTGTCGACGAGCAGTACTTC. Its protein product is CASRPQGGVDEQYF. The chain employs TRBV5-1 and TRBJ2-7; possibly TRBD1 for D (7 bases). The V end lost 5 bases, the J end lost 5 bases, and 17 bases lay between the germline ends. The length of the CDR3 is 14 residues. Germline loops: CDR1 SGHRS, CDR2 YFSETQ.

The V call is TRBV29-1, the J call TRBJ2-1, with TRBD2 as a possible D gene (7 bases). CDR3 length equals 17 residues. Germline CDR1 and CDR2: SQVTM and ANQGSEA. Trimming took off 0 bases at V and 2 bases at J, with 17 bases between the two ends. Here the CDR3 DNA reads TGCAGCGTTGAAGATGTGAGTGGAGGGGGGGCCTACAATGAGCAGTTCTTC. This sequence encodes CSVEDVSGGGAYNEQFF.

The chain recombines TRBV19 with TRBJ2-1; TRBD1 might be the D (7 bases). This CDR3 is 15 amino acids long. The germline V and J ends were trimmed by 4 bases and 6 bases, with 16 bases remaining between them. In germline, CDR1 is LNHDA, CDR2 SQIVND (reference sequence). Written as DNA, the CDR3 is TGTGCCAGTAGTACCCAGGGGGGACACGGCAATGAGCAGTTCTTC. It specifies CASSTQGGHGNEQFF.

The J gene is TRBJ2-7, the V gene TRBV27; 7 nucleotides match TRBD2. CDR3 size: 15 residues. The V and J ends lost 5 bases and 3 bases, in that order; junction bases with no gene match: 10. Germline V gene sequence: CDR1 MNHEY, CDR2 SMNVEV (reference sequence). The CDR3 loop reads CASSPLAGAHYEQYF. CDR3 in DNA: TGTGCCAGCAGTCCTTTGGCGGGAGCTCACTACGAGCAGTACTTC.

The chain links TRBV11-2 to TRBJ2-1, with 10 bases fitting TRBD1. This CDR3 contains 15 residues. From germline, CDR1 is SGHAT and CDR2 FQNNGV. J was trimmed by 12 bases and V by 5 bases; bases with no gene match: 13. The CDR3 sequence: CASSPWDRGPLVQFF. CDR3 bases: TGTGCCAGCAGCCCCTGGGACAGGGGACCTTTGGTGCAGTTCTTC.

The chain is built from TRBV27 and TRBJ2-1; D is possibly TRBD2 (6 bases). Germline V CDR1 and CDR2: MNHEY, SMNVEV (reference sequence). Between the trimmed V and J ends, which lost 5 bases and 4 bases, there was a span of 9 bases. The CDR3 runs to 13 residues. The DNA of the CDR3 is TGTGCCAGCAGTAGCGCGGGGTACAATGAGCAGTTCTTC. Its translation: CASSSAGYNEQFF.

V is TRBV29-1 and J is TRBJ2-7; TRBD1 agrees at 12 bases. J was trimmed by 2 bases and V by 0 bases; bases with no gene match: 2. Germline V gene lookup returns CDR1 SQVTM and CDR2 ANQGSEA. CDR3 length equals 15 residues. The CDR3 protein is CSVEDRDRGPYEQYF. CDR3 sequence (DNA): TGCAGCGTTGAAGATCGGGACAGGGGGCCCTACGAGCAGTACTTC.

This chain's CDR3 is CASNSREDGNEQFF. CDR3 bases: TGTGCCAGCAATAGTCGGGAGGATGGAAATGAGCAGTTCTTC. This chain uses TRBV2 with TRBJ2-1, with 7 nucleotides matching TRBD2. CDR1 is SNHLY, CDR2 FYNNEI, per germline. The CDR3 has 14 residues. J gave up 7 bases and V 7 bases, and 10 bases lay outside the gene matches.

The J gene is TRBJ2-1, the V gene TRBV27; tentative D call: TRBD1 (5 bases). The germline V gene has CDR1 MNHEY and CDR2 SMNVEV (reference sequence). Trimming left V 8 bases short and J 3 bases short, with 23 bases between. This CDR3 is built from 17 residues. The chain's CDR3 is CASGVLDTQAHYNEQFF. The CDR3 DNA sequence: TGTGCCAGCGGAGTTTTGGACACCCAGGCTCACTACAATGAGCAGTTCTTC.

The chain combines TRBV5-6 with TRBJ2-1; TRBD2 agrees at 12 bases. Germline CDR1 and CDR2: SGHDT and YYEEEE. This CDR3 is built from 16 residues. Trimming removed 0 bases from V and 6 bases from J; junction bases left unmatched: 4. In nucleotides, the CDR3 is TGTGCCAGCAGCTTGGCCGAGGGACTAGCGGGCAATGAGCAGTTCTTC. Protein: CASSLAEGLAGNEQFF.

The chain is built from TRBV4-3 and TRBJ2-6; D gene unclear. V was trimmed by 0 bases and J by 1 base, leaving 16 bases between them. Looked up from germline, CDR1 is LGHNA and CDR2 is YSLEER. The CDR3 extends over 19 amino acids. CDR3 in DNA: TGCGCCAGCAGCCAAGAATTGGTAGATCTAACGTCTGGGGCCAACGTCCTGACTTTC. It yields the protein CASSQELVDLTSGANVLTF.

The chain recombines TRBV6-1 with TRBJ2-7; TRBD1 matches 8 bases. Germline values: CDR1 MNHNS, CDR2 SASEGT. The CDR3 contains 15 residues. J was trimmed by 2 bases and V by 2 bases; bases with no gene match: 5. CDR3 nucleotides: TGTGCCAGCAGTGAATCAGGGGGCTTCCCCTACGAGCAGTACTTC. Encoded protein: CASSESGGFPYEQYF.

The chain links TRBV27 to TRBJ1-2; 8 bases fit TRBD1. The J segment lost 0 bases and the V segment lost 1 base, leaving 4 bases of the junction unmatched. The CDR3 has 16 residues. Germline values: CDR1 MNHEY, CDR2 SMNVEV (reference sequence). CDR3 nucleotide sequence: TGTGCCAGCAGTTTATTTACAGGGGGAGCTAACTATGGCTACACCTTC. This encodes CASSLFTGGANYGYTF.

J is TRBJ2-3 and V is TRBV5-6; the D gene could be TRBD1 or TRBD2 (5 bases each). V lost 0 bases, J lost 0 bases, and 14 bases lay in between. This CDR3 has 17 residues. Germline V gives CDR1 SGHDT, CDR2 YYEEEE. The CDR3 spells CASSLVRDATSTDTQYF. In nucleotides, the CDR3 is TGTGCCAGCAGCTTGGTTCGGGACGCGACTAGCACAGATACGCAGTATTTT.

The chain carries TRBV27 and TRBJ2-1; D gene uncertain. The CDR3 extends over 14 amino acids. The ends were cut back, 4 bases at V and 12 bases at J, with 19 bases in the middle. CDR1 and CDR2 from the germline V gene are MNHEY and SMNVEV (reference sequence). CDR3 nucleotide sequence: TGTGCCAGCAGTTCTGAGACTCCGTCTCTAGGGCAGTTCTTC. Amino acids: CASSSETPSLGQFF.